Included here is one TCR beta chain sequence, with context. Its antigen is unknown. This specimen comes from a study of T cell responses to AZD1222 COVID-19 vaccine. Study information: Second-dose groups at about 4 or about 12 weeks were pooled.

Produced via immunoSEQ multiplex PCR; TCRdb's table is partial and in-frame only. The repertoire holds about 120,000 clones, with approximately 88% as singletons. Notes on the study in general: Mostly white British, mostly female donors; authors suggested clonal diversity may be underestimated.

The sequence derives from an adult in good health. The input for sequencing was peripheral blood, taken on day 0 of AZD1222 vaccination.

The CDR3 region has the DNA TGTGCCAGCAGCTTAGGGAGTCTGAGCTCCTACGAGCAGTACTTC. Its translation is CASSLGSLSSYEQYF. The rearrangement joins TRBV11-2 to TRBJ2-7; D not resolved. V shed 1 base and J shed 0 bases, with 10 bases lying between them. Germline V gene data show CDR1 as SGHAT and CDR2 as FQNNGV. This CDR3 is 15 amino acids long.